One sample yielded the 25 T cell receptor beta chains listed below, sequenced in a study of blood T cell repertoires in COVID-19. The repertoire was sequenced with immunoSEQ multiplex PCR; TCRdb's copy has only in-frame clones and lacks some. This table holds some 120,000 clones, 84% found once. Material: peripheral blood. The source of these receptors is a woman in her thirties who had recovered from COVID-19.

The V and J genes are TRBV7-9 and TRBJ2-7; a weak D match, TRBD2 (5 bases). Trimming removed 0 bases from V and 5 bases from J, with 14 bases in between. CDR1 is SEHNR, CDR2 FQNEAQ, per germline (reference sequence). The CDR3 covers 15 residues. CDR3 DNA sequence: TGTGCCAGCAGCTTAGCGCGGCTAGCCGGCGACGAGCAGTACTTC. Its translation: CASSLARLAGDEQYF.

The count of this clone is one. This chain uses TRBV4-1 with TRBJ1-1, with a possible D match to TRBD1 (5 bases). Germline V gives CDR1 MGHRA, CDR2 YSYEKL. CDR3 length: 13 amino acids. V shed 4 bases and J shed 8 bases, with 14 bases lying between them. The CDR3 sequence is CASSLPEGREAFF. CDR3 coding DNA: TGCGCCAGCAGCCTCCCCGAGGGGAGGGAAGCTTTCTTT.

In this sample, this clone turned up once. The chain has TRBV6-5 and TRBJ1-3; unclear D gene. Trimming removed 1 base from V and 0 bases from J, with 7 bases in between. From germline, CDR1 is MNHEY and CDR2 SVGAGI. The CDR3 loop spans 15 amino acids. In DNA, the CDR3 is TGTGCCAGCAGTTACTTTTCGAGCTCTGGAAACACCATATATTTT. Protein sequence: CASSYFSSSGNTIYF.

V is TRBV19 and J is TRBJ1-2, with 11 bases aligning to TRBD1. J was trimmed by 7 bases and V by 6 bases; bases with no gene match: 7. The CDR3 is 14 residues long. CDR1 and CDR2 from the germline V gene are LNHDA and SQIVND (reference sequence). In DNA form, the CDR3 reads TGTGCCAGTAGGGGCGGACAGGGGGCCTCTGGCTACACCTTC. It encodes CASRGGQGASGYTF.

This clone was seen a few times. V is TRBV27 and J is TRBJ2-2, with TRBD2 matching 7 bases. The ends lost 2 bases at V and 4 bases at J; junction bases unmatched: 4. Germline V gene sequence: CDR1 MNHEY, CDR2 SMNVEV (reference sequence). This CDR3 has 15 residues. DNA for the CDR3: TGTGCCAGCAGTTTAGACCAGCGGGGCACCGGGGAGCTGTTTTTT. This sequence encodes CASSLDQRGTGELFF.

The count of this clone is one. This chain uses TRBV24-1 with TRBJ1-1, with D hard to call. CDR1 is KGHDR, CDR2 SFDVKD, per germline. The CDR3 loop spans 9 amino acids. Trimming shortened V by 12 bases and J by 8 bases, and 9 bases separated the two germline ends. Here the CDR3 DNA reads TGTGCCTGCTTGACAGAAGCTTTCTTT. Translation gives CACLTEAFF.

CDR3: CASSPGRNYGYTF. In nucleotides, the CDR3 is TGTGCCAGCAGTCCAGGGCGAAACTATGGCTACACCTTC. The chain has TRBV12-3 or TRBV12-4 and TRBJ1-2, with D perhaps TRBD1 (5 bases). The CDR3 loop spans 13 amino acids. The V and J ends lost 5 bases and 2 bases respectively, with 9 bases between them.

The chain uses TRBV15 and TRBJ1-3; D is undetermined. This CDR3 spans 16 amino acids. Looked up from germline, CDR1 is LNHNV and CDR2 is YYDKDF (reference sequence). Trimming left V 0 bases short and J 0 bases short, with 9 bases between. CDR3 DNA: TGTGCCACCAGCAGAGATTTTGTGAGCTCTGGAAACACCATATATTTT. Translating gives CATSRDFVSSGNTIYF.

The chain combines TRBV6-5 with TRBJ2-7; 7 bases are shared with TRBD1. Trimming took 5 bases from V and 0 from J; bases not matched to a gene: 4. CDR3 length: 14 amino acids. The germline gives CDR1 MNHEY, CDR2 SVGAGI. The DNA for the CDR3 is TGTGCCAGCAGTCCGGGACAGCTCTCCTACGAGCAGTACTTC. This codes for CASSPGQLSYEQYF.

The V gene is TRBV12-5, the J gene TRBJ2-2, with 7 bases identical to TRBD1. The germline gives CDR1 LGHNT, CDR2 FRNRAP. The CDR3 runs to 14 residues. V was pared by 5 bases and J by 5 bases, with 5 bases of the junction left unmatched. Here the CDR3 reads CASGPDRSTGELFF. The CDR3 nucleotides read TGTGCTAGTGGTCCGGACAGGTCGACCGGGGAGCTGTTTTTT.

This chain links TRBV6-5 with TRBJ2-3; 12 nucleotides line up with TRBD2. V lost 8 bases to trimming and J lost 8 bases; unmatched junction nucleotides: 8. Germline lookup yields CDR1 MNHEY and CDR2 SVGAGI. The CDR3 consists of 14 residues. DNA for the CDR3: TGTGCCAGCCTGACTAGCGGGGGCCAAGGTACGCAGTATTTT. Its protein is CASLTSGGQGTQYF.

This chain joins TRBV10-1 and TRBJ1-2; D is ambiguous. This CDR3 comprises 13 residues. Germline CDR1 and CDR2: WNHNN and SYGVQD (reference sequence). Trimming shortened V by 0 bases and J by 7 bases, and 9 bases separated the two germline ends. The CDR3 loop reads CASSESSRGGYTF. The CDR3 DNA sequence: TGCGCCAGCAGTGAGTCCTCTCGCGGTGGCTACACCTTC.

The chain carries TRBV7-2 and TRBJ2-5; D is ambiguous. In germline, CDR1 is SGHTA, CDR2 FQGNSA. This CDR3 spans 13 amino acids. The V gene lost 5 bases and the J gene lost 2 bases, with 9 bases spanning the gap. The CDR3 sequence: CASSLTWQETQYF. The CDR3 DNA is TGTGCCAGCAGCCTAACCTGGCAAGAGACCCAGTACTTC.

This clone came up a few times. This sequence joins TRBV5-4 and TRBJ2-7, with 14 bases lining up with TRBD2. This CDR3 is built from 16 residues. Per the germline V gene, CDR1 is SGHNT and CDR2 is YYREEE (reference sequence). The junction had 7 bases not matched to a gene; V was cut back by 4 bases and J by 4 bases. This CDR3 is CASSPGTSGSRYEQYF. In DNA form, the CDR3 reads TGTGCCAGCAGCCCGGGGACTAGCGGGAGTCGTTACGAGCAGTACTTC.

This clone was counted many times. The chain combines TRBV5-6 with TRBJ2-7, with D possibly TRBD2 on 6 matching bases. CDR1 SGHDT and CDR2 YYEEEE come from the germline V gene. V was trimmed by 5 bases and J by 6 bases, leaving 15 bases between them. CDR3 size: 13 residues. Here the CDR3 DNA reads TGTGCCAGCAGGCGCTTACTAGCCGTCGAGCAGTACTTC. Translated: CASRRLLAVEQYF.

V usage is TRBV5-6 and J usage is TRBJ2-7; TRBD1 agrees at 7 bases. There are 14 residues in the CDR3. Germline values: CDR1 SGHDT, CDR2 YYEEEE. The trim removed 0 bases at V and 4 bases at J, leaving 4 bases unmatched. The CDR3 DNA is TGTGCCAGCAGCTTGGGCAGGGGGTCGTACGAGCAGTACTTC. Its translation is CASSLGRGSYEQYF.

In DNA form, the CDR3 reads TGTGCCAGCAGCTTAGATTTGGGGGGGGGCGATGGCTACACCTTC. Protein: CASSLDLGGGDGYTF. This chain connects TRBV11-2 to TRBJ1-2, with D perhaps matching TRBD1 (6 bases). Germline values: CDR1 SGHAT, CDR2 FQNNGV. This CDR3 contains 15 residues. Trimming left V 0 bases short and J 6 bases short, with 14 bases between.

The V call is TRBV5-5, the J call TRBJ1-2, with TRBD1 as a possible D gene (5 bases). The CDR3 consists of 16 residues. V was shortened by 4 bases and J by 3 bases, with 19 bases between the two germline ends. Germline-derived CDR1 and CDR2 are SGHKS and YYEKEE (reference sequence). Written as DNA, the CDR3 is TGTGCCAGCAGCCCACCCTCGACGGGAGGGGACTATGGCTACACCTTC. Translated, it gives CASSPPSTGGDYGYTF.

Here the CDR3 DNA reads TGTGCCACCAGCAGAGACGAACTAGCGGGAGGGAACAATGAGCAGTTCTTC. It encodes CATSRDELAGGNNEQFF. V gene TRBV15 combines with J gene TRBJ2-1; 13 positions match TRBD2. V lost 0 bases to trimming and J lost 5 bases; unmatched junction nucleotides: 4. The CDR3 length is 17 residues. The germline V gene has CDR1 LNHNV and CDR2 YYDKDF (reference sequence).

The V call is TRBV12-3 or TRBV12-4, the J call TRBJ1-1; D is uncertain. There are 13 residues in the CDR3. Between the trimmed V and J ends, which lost 5 bases and 10 bases, there was a span of 17 bases. The CDR3 loop reads CASSLGPPEGAFF. Written as DNA, the CDR3 is TGTGCCAGCAGTCTGGGTCCCCCCGAGGGAGCTTTCTTT.

Details on this clone: The junction differs from germline at one of its ends, possibly a read error. This chain connects TRBV19 to TRBJ2-2; tentatively, D is TRBD1 (6 bases). The CDR3 sequence is 10 residues long. Per the germline V gene, CDR1 is LNHDA and CDR2 is SQIVND (reference sequence). The CDR3 spells CATYLGGLFF. DNA of the CDR3: TGTGCCACTTACCTAGGGGGGCTGTTTTTT.

The rearrangement links TRBV7-6 to TRBJ1-2, with D unclear. The CDR3 loop spans 15 amino acids. V was shortened by 3 bases and J by 2 bases, with 13 bases between the two germline ends. Germline CDR1 reads SGHVS; CDR2 reads FNYEAQ. CDR3 loop: CASSFSGGANYGYTF. The CDR3 region has the DNA TGTGCCAGCAGCTTCTCGGGAGGAGCAAACTATGGCTACACCTTC.

The chain combines TRBV3-1 (or the pseudogene TRBV3-2) with TRBJ2-3; D might be TRBD2 (6 bases). CDR3 size: 15 residues. Germline CDR1 LGHDT, CDR2 YNNKEL (reference sequence). The ends were cut back, 3 bases at V and 9 bases at J, with 19 bases in the middle. The CDR3 region has the DNA TGTGCCAGCAGCCAGGGATTTAGCGGTTTGGAGACGCAGTATTTT. Its translation is CASSQGFSGLETQYF.

The chain links TRBV29-1 to TRBJ2-2, with D tentatively TRBD2 (6 bases). The length of the CDR3 is 14 residues. Germline values: CDR1 SQVTM, CDR2 ANQGSEA. Trimming took 5 bases from V and 1 from J, leaving 11 bases between them. The CDR3 loop reads CSVNRERNTGELFF. In DNA form, the CDR3 reads TGCAGCGTTAATCGGGAGAGGAACACCGGGGAGCTGTTTTTT.

V gene TRBV6-6 combines with J gene TRBJ2-3, with 9 nucleotides matching TRBD2. The CDR3 totals 14 residues. CDR1 and CDR2 from the germline V gene are MNHNY and SVGAGI (reference sequence). V was clipped by 6 bases and J by 5 bases; unmatched bases: 6. The CDR3 is CASRGLATGDTQYF. The CDR3 bases are TGTGCCAGCAGGGGACTAGCAACTGGAGATACGCAGTATTTT.